A single sample gave rise to the 11 T cell receptor beta chains below, sequenced in a study of shared clonotypes between healthy human individuals. Assay: immunoSEQ multiplex PCR; the TCRdb copy retains only in-frame clones and omits some. This table holds over a million clones, more than 60% found once. Sequenced sample: memory CD4+ T cells sorted from blood. Subset given: CD45RA-negative fraction. These receptors originate from a man between 18 and 29 years old in good health.

J is TRBJ2-5 and V is TRBV30; D assignment may be TRBD1 or TRBD2 (5 bases each). With the DNA end fitting TRBJ2-7 better, the J assignment may be wrong. The CDR3 contains 13 residues. Germline V gene data show CDR1 as GTSNPN and CDR2 as SVGIG (reference sequence). The CDR3 region has the DNA TGTGCCTGGGGGACGGATTTTTCCTACGAGCAGTACTTC. Amino acids: CAWGTDFSYEQYF.

For this clone: This likely reflects a read error, since a far larger clone is one base away. Other DNA sequences in the sample encode the same CDR3. The rearrangement uses TRBV25-1 and TRBJ1-5; no firm D call. The germline CDR1 and CDR2 sequences are MGHDK and SYGVNS. CDR3 length: 12 amino acids. CDR3 in DNA: TGTGCCAGTAGTGTCGCCAATCAGCCCCAGCATTTT. Protein sequence: CASSVANQPQHF.

This chain joins TRBV6-1 and TRBJ1-5; 10 bases match TRBD1. Germline V lookup: CDR1 MNHNS, CDR2 SASEGT. The CDR3 runs to 14 residues. Trimming cost V 5 bases and J 10 bases; bases outside gene matches: 8. In nucleotides, the CDR3 is TGTGCCAGCAGTCCGGGGACAGGGGATTTTCCCCAGCATTTT. As protein: CASSPGTGDFPQHF.

Of note for this clone: A read error may produce the germline difference seen at one junction end. This rearrangement joins TRBV10-3 to TRBJ1-1; D perhaps matches TRBD1 (6 bases). Per germline, CDR1 ENHRY and CDR2 SYGVKD. The CDR3 length is 14 residues. The CDR3 DNA reads TGTGCCAGCAGTTCCCTGACAGGCTACACTGAAGCTTTCTTT. Its protein product is CASSSLTGYTEAFF.

The chain combines TRBV2 with TRBJ2-3, with unresolved D. The CDR3 length is 13 residues. V was shortened by 8 bases and J by 4 bases, with 13 bases between the two germline ends. Germline-derived CDR1 and CDR2 are SNHLY and FYNNEI. The CDR3 DNA is TGTGCCAGCCGTAATGACATGGCAGATACGCAGTATTTT. Its translation is CASRNDMADTQYF. The full variable domain, completed using reference TRBV2 and TRBJ2-3, is EPEVTQTPSHQVTQMGQEVILRCVPISNHLYFYWYRQILGQKVEFLVSFYNNEISEKSEIFDDQFSVERPDGSNFTLKIRSTKLEDSAMYFCASRNDMADTQYFGPGTRLTVL.

The rearrangement joins TRBV6-6 to TRBJ1-1, with a possible D match to TRBD1 (6 bases). The CDR3 runs to 12 residues. The V gene's germline CDR1 is MNHNY and CDR2 SVGAGI (reference sequence). The V gene lost 6 bases and the J gene lost 5 bases, with 10 bases spanning the gap. Written as DNA, the CDR3 is TGTGCCAGCAGCACAGGGTGGACTGAAGCTTTCTTT. It yields the protein CASSTGWTEAFF.

The V and J genes are TRBV11-2 and TRBJ1-4; 10 nucleotides line up with TRBD1. The CDR3 loop spans 15 amino acids. Trimming took 5 bases from V and 5 from J; bases not matched to a gene: 5. Germline V gene sequence: CDR1 SGHAT, CDR2 FQNNGV. The CDR3 protein is CASSLKTGGNEKLFF. In DNA, the CDR3 is TGTGCCAGCAGCCTTAAGACAGGGGGCAATGAAAAACTGTTTTTT.

Note on this clone: Relative to the germline gene, one junction end is altered; a read error may explain this. The rearrangement uses TRBV7-7 and TRBJ2-7; D gene uncertain. Per germline, CDR1 SSHAT and CDR2 FNYEAQ (reference sequence). The CDR3 sequence is 13 residues long. The CDR3 reads CASSLSETYEQYF. DNA of the CDR3: TGTGCTAGCAGCTTAAGTGAAACCTACGAGCAGTACTTC.

The rearrangement joins TRBV4-2 to TRBJ2-5; D not resolved. CDR1 is LGHNA, CDR2 YNFKEQ, per germline. The V and J ends lost 1 base and 5 bases respectively, with 11 bases between them. The CDR3 is 14 residues long. The CDR3 protein is CASSQVIVGETQYF. The CDR3 DNA is TGTGCCAGCAGCCAAGTAATAGTTGGGGAGACCCAGTACTTC.

This chain connects TRBV27 to TRBJ2-3, with 7 bases that match TRBD1. Trimming took 6 bases from V and 6 from J; bases not matched to a gene: 9. The CDR3 extends over 14 amino acids. The germline CDR1 and CDR2 sequences are MNHEY and SMNVEV (reference sequence). In nucleotides, the CDR3 is TGTGCCAGCAGGTCCGCAGGGGGTCACGATACGCAGTATTTT. Translation: CASRSAGGHDTQYF.

CDR3 bases: TGTGCCAGCAGCTTGACCTCCGGGGCGGGAGGCGAGCAGTACTTC. It encodes CASSLTSGAGGEQYF. This rearrangement joins TRBV7-9 to TRBJ2-7; 8 bases fit TRBD2. Germline V gene sequence: CDR1 SEHNR, CDR2 FQNEAQ (reference sequence). V lost 3 bases to trimming and J lost 6 bases; unmatched junction nucleotides: 10. This CDR3 has 15 residues.